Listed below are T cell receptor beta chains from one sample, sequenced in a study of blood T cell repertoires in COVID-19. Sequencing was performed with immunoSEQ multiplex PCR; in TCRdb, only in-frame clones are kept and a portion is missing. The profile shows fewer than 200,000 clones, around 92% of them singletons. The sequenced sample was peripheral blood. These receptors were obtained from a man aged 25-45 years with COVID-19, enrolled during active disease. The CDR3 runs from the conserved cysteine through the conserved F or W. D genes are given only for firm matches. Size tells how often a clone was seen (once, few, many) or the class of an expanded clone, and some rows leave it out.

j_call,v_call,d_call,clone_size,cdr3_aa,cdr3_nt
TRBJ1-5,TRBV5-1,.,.,CASSLAGDQPQHF,TGCGCCAGCAGCTTGGCAGGGGATCAGCCCCAGCATTTT
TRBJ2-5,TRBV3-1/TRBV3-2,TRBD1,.,CASSQKVQGRETQYF,TGTGCCAGCAGCCAGAAGGTACAGGGGCGGGAGACCCAGTACTTC
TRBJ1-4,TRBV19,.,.,CATSTGFGEKLFF,TGTGCCACCTCAACAGGGTTCGGCGAAAAACTGTTTTTT
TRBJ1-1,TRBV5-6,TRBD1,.,CASSLKVPGGPNTEAFF,TGTGCCAGCAGCTTGAAGGTCCCAGGGGGACCTAACACTGAAGCTTTCTTT
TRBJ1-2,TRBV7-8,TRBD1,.,CASSLVRGVGTANYGYTF,TGTGCCAGCAGCTTAGTAAGGGGTGTGGGGACAGCAAACTATGGCTACACCTTC
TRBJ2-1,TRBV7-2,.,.,CASSLEGGPDEQFF,TGTGCCAGCAGCTTAGAAGGAGGGCCGGATGAGCAGTTCTTC
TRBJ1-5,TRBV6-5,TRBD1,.,CASIPRDRGDQPQHF,TGTGCCAGCATCCCCCGGGACAGGGGGGATCAGCCCCAGCATTTT
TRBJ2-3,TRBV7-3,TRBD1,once,CASSLGQGGTDTQYF,TGTGCCAGCAGCTTAGGACAGGGTGGCACAGATACGCAGTATTTT
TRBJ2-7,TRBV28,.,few,CASSLIMSAGHLGYEQYF,TGTGCCAGCAGTTTGATTATGAGTGCCGGACACCTGGGGTACGAGCAGTACTTC
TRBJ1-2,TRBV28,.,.,CASSSRDLTGYTF,TGTGCCAGCAGTTCGCGGGACCTTACCGGCTACACCTTC
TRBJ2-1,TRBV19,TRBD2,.,CASTAGGGGRSLNEQFF,TGTGCCAGTACTGCCGGGGGAGGCGGGAGGTCGCTAAATGAGCAGTTCTTC
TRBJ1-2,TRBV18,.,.,CASSPAEGYGYTF,TGTGCCAGCTCACCGGCGGAGGGCTATGGCTACACCTTC
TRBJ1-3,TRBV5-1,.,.,CASKPPGGGTGNTIYF,TGCGCCAGCAAACCGCCGGGAGGGGGTACTGGAAACACCATATATTTT
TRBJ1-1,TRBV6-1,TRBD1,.,CASSGLRDRGRWEYTEAFF,TGTGCCAGCAGTGGGCTCCGGGACAGGGGGCGATGGGAGTACACTGAAGCTTTCTTT
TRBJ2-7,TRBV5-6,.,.,CASSLSDKYYEQYF,TGTGCCAGCAGCTTGTCCGACAAGTACTACGAGCAGTACTTC
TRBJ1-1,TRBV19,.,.,CASSPQGMAATEAFF,TGTGCCAGTAGTCCCCAGGGGATGGCAGCCACTGAAGCTTTCTTT
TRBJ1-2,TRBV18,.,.,CASSPYEEGDNYGYTF,TGTGCCAGCTCACCATACGAGGAGGGCGATAACTATGGCTACACCTTC
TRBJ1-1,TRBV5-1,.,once,CASSFTGNTEAFF,TGCGCCAGCAGCTTTACAGGGAACACTGAAGCTTTCTTT
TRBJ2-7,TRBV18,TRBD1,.,CASSQLTGGGYEQYF,TGTGCCAGCTCACAATTGACAGGGGGCGGATACGAGCAGTACTTC
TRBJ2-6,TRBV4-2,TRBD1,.,CASSQEWGQGFGANVLTF,TGTGCCAGCAGCCAAGAGTGGGGACAGGGGTTTGGGGCCAACGTCCTGACTTTC
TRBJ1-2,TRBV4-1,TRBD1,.,CASTNPFSGGNYGYTF,TGCGCCAGCACCAACCCATTTTCAGGGGGCAACTATGGCTACACCTTC
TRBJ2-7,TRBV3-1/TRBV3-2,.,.,CASSQSAATEQYF,TGTGCCAGCAGCCAATCGGCGGCTACCGAGCAGTACTTC
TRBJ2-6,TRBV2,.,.,CARARLREEAGANVLTF,TGTGCCAGGGCTAGACTTAGGGAGGAAGCTGGGGCCAACGTCCTGACTTTC
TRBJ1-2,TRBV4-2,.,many,CASSQDYLAGASYGYTF,TGTGCCAGCAGCCAAGACTATCTGGCAGGGGCATCCTATGGCTACACCTTC
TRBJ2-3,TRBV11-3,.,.,CASSLSGYTDTQYF,TGTGCCAGCAGCTTATCCGGGTACACAGATACGCAGTATTTT